The rows below give T cell receptor beta chains drawn from one sample of a study of blood T cell repertoires in COVID-19. The table came from immunoSEQ multiplex PCR; TCRdb's copy has only in-frame clones and leaves some out. The sample shows approximately 100,000 clones, approximately 83% of them seen only once. The sample was PBMCs or T cells enriched from blood (not recorded which). These receptors were taken from a woman between 45 and 60 years old who had recovered from COVID-19. Each CDR3 is given with its conserved first and last residue. The D gene is left open where the match is weak. Size is omitted from some rows. Given values are once, few, many or a class for expanded clones.

J gene	CDR3 length	D gene	clone size	V gene	CDR3 protein	CDR3 DNA
TRBJ2-3	13	NA	NA	TRBV11-2	CASSLDLTDTQYF	TGTGCCAGCAGCTTAGATCTCACAGATACGCAGTATTTT
TRBJ2-7	18	TRBD1	NA	TRBV11-2	CASSLGGVGDRAVREQYF	TGTGCCAGCAGCTTAGGCGGAGTGGGGGACAGGGCGGTACGGGAGCAGTACTTC
TRBJ1-4	15	NA	NA	TRBV7-9	CASSIESGGNEKLFF	TGTGCCAGCAGCATCGAGTCGGGTGGGAATGAAAAACTGTTTTTT
TRBJ1-4	13	NA	NA	TRBV6-5	CASSREFREKLFF	TGTGCCAGCAGCCGCGAATTCCGTGAAAAACTGTTTTTT
TRBJ1-5	16	TRBD1	NA	TRBV19	CASSIGTRGRNQPQHF	TGTGCCAGTAGTATAGGTACCAGGGGGAGAAATCAGCCCCAGCATTTT
TRBJ1-2	13	NA	NA	TRBV10-3	CVISETTNYGYTF	TGTGTCATCAGCGAGACTACTAACTATGGCTACACCTTC
TRBJ2-5	13	NA	NA	TRBV12-3/TRBV12-4	CASSLIRQETQYF	TGTGCCAGCAGTTTAATCAGACAAGAGACCCAGTACTTC
TRBJ2-1	13	NA	NA	TRBV6-5	CASLEGVANEQFF	TGTGCCAGCTTGGAGGGTGTAGCCAATGAGCAGTTCTTC
TRBJ2-1	13	TRBD2	NA	TRBV28	CASSLAGGSEQFF	TGTGCCAGCAGTTTGGCGGGGGGGAGTGAGCAGTTCTTC
TRBJ2-3	16	TRBD1	NA	TRBV5-8	CASSLTGTGVEDTQYF	TGTGCCAGCAGCTTGACCGGGACAGGGGTTGAAGATACGCAGTATTTT
TRBJ1-1	14	TRBD1	NA	TRBV18	CASSQGQPNTEAFF	TGTGCCAGCTCCCAGGGACAGCCGAACACTGAAGCTTTCTTT
TRBJ1-6	13	TRBD1	NA	TRBV6-5	CASSRGIDSPLHF	TGTGCCAGTTCCAGGGGGATAGATTCACCCCTCCACTTT
TRBJ2-1	15	TRBD1	NA	TRBV2	CASSEQGASLNEQFF	TGTGCCAGCAGTGAACAGGGGGCTTCATTGAATGAGCAGTTCTTC
TRBJ1-2	14	TRBD1	NA	TRBV5-1	CASQGATGTYGYTF	TGCGCCAGCCAGGGAGCGACAGGGACGTATGGCTACACCTTC
TRBJ1-3	12	NA	NA	TRBV2	CASRGSGNTIYF	TGTGCCAGCAGAGGGAGTGGAAACACCATATATTTT
TRBJ1-2	14	TRBD1	NA	TRBV29-1	CSDLNRGSDYGYTF	TGCAGCGACCTAAACAGGGGATCAGACTATGGCTACACCTTC
TRBJ2-2	15	TRBD1	once	TRBV3-1/TRBV3-2	CASSQVDRGAGELFF	TGTGCCAGCAGCCAAGTAGACAGGGGAGCTGGGGAGCTGTTTTTT
TRBJ1-2	16	NA	NA	TRBV5-1	CASSLGRSVVPYGYTF	TGCGCCAGCAGCTTGGGGCGGTCAGTGGTACCCTATGGCTACACCTTC
TRBJ2-7	13	TRBD1	NA	TRBV2	CASSRDRVNEQYF	TGTGCCAGCAGTCGGGACAGGGTGAACGAGCAGTACTTC
TRBJ1-1	14	TRBD1	NA	TRBV13	CASTYGQGSSEAFF	TGTGCCAGCACCTACGGACAGGGTAGCTCTGAAGCTTTCTTT
TRBJ2-3	13	NA	NA	TRBV24-1	CATSDPIRGTQYF	TGTGCCACCAGTGACCCAATACGGGGTACGCAGTATTTT
TRBJ2-7	12	NA	NA	TRBV5-1	CASSLDQYEQYF	TGCGCCAGCAGCTTAGATCAGTACGAGCAGTACTTC
TRBJ1-5	16	NA	NA	TRBV27	CASSSTGRIINQPQHF	TGTGCCAGCAGTTCAACGGGGAGAATTATCAATCAGCCCCAGCATTTT
TRBJ2-3	16	TRBD2	once	TRBV6-5	CASSYLTSGSTDTQYF	TGTGCCAGCAGTTACCTGACTAGCGGAAGCACAGATACGCAGTATTTT
TRBJ2-1	16	TRBD2	NA	TRBV3-1/TRBV3-2	CASSRGGLGFSYEQFF	TGTGCCAGCAGCCGGGGGGGACTAGGGTTTTCATATGAGCAGTTCTTC
TRBJ2-5	11	NA	NA	TRBV2	CASTSQETQYF	TGTGCCAGCACATCCCAAGAGACCCAGTACTTC
TRBJ1-1	12	NA	NA	TRBV30	CAWRQGNSEAFF	TGTGCCTGGAGACAGGGAAACTCTGAAGCTTTCTTT
TRBJ1-1	15	NA	NA	TRBV6-2/TRBV6-3	CASSYLVDAVTEAFF	TGTGCCAGCAGTTACTTGGTAGATGCGGTGACTGAAGCTTTCTTT
TRBJ2-3	17	NA	NA	TRBV7-9	CASSRPARGISTDTQYF	TGTGCCAGCAGTCGACCAGCGAGGGGGATTAGCACAGATACGCAGTATTTT
TRBJ2-1	16	NA	once	TRBV7-3	CASSDRPGTGLLEQFF	TGTGCCAGCAGCGACCGACCCGGGACTGGATTACTCGAGCAGTTCTTC
TRBJ2-7	14	NA	NA	TRBV2	CASSLSSQAYEQYF	TGTGCCAGCTCCCTGAGTTCCCAAGCCTACGAGCAGTACTTC
TRBJ2-7	14	TRBD2	NA	TRBV20-1	CSASLGLAGGEQYF	TGCAGTGCTAGTCTGGGACTAGCGGGAGGGGAGCAGTACTTC
TRBJ1-2	13	TRBD1	NA	TRBV7-3	CASSLGQGGGYTF	TGTGCCAGCAGCTTAGGACAGGGTGGTGGCTACACCTTC
TRBJ1-1	13	NA	NA	TRBV5-6	CASSLITGPEAFF	TGTGCCAGCAGCTTGATTACAGGGCCTGAAGCTTTCTTT
TRBJ2-5	17	NA	NA	TRBV7-2	CASSPGDRRSLKETQYF	TGTGCCAGCAGCCCGGGGGATAGGCGGTCACTCAAAGAGACCCAGTACTTC
TRBJ2-3	13	NA	NA	TRBV11-2	CASSLVLTDTQYF	TGTGCCAGCAGCTTAGTACTTACAGATACGCAGTATTTT
TRBJ2-1	12	TRBD2	NA	TRBV29-1	CSVAGGRNEQFF	TGCAGCGTCGCTGGCGGGAGGAATGAGCAGTTCTTC
TRBJ1-4	14	NA	once	TRBV18	CASSPRTEYEKLFF	TGTGCCAGCTCACCCCGGACAGAATATGAAAAACTGTTTTTT
TRBJ2-3	15	NA	NA	TRBV7-2	CASSPQNRGTDTQYF	TGTGCCAGCAGCCCGCAGAATCGGGGCACAGATACGCAGTATTTT
TRBJ2-7	16	TRBD1	NA	TRBV27	CASGAGTGKASYEQYF	TGTGCCAGCGGGGCTGGGACAGGGAAGGCCTCCTACGAGCAGTACTTC
TRBJ2-1	14	NA	NA	TRBV5-1	CASLIGQGGNEQFF	TGCGCCAGCCTAATAGGACAGGGAGGGAATGAGCAGTTCTTC
TRBJ1-6	15	TRBD1	NA	TRBV6-5	CASSPPGGKDSPLHF	TGTGCCAGCAGTCCTCCAGGGGGCAAGGATTCACCCCTCCACTTT
TRBJ2-1	15	TRBD1	NA	TRBV28	CASSPGTGHHNEQFF	TGTGCCAGCAGCCCCGGGACAGGGCACCACAATGAGCAGTTCTTC
TRBJ2-7	10	TRBD1	NA	TRBV30	CALGVRDRIF	TGTGCTCTGGGGGTTAGGGACAGGATCTTC
TRBJ1-5	15	TRBD1	medium-sized	TRBV16	CASSQWTGQNQPQHF	TGTGCCAGCAGCCAATGGACAGGGCAGAATCAGCCCCAGCATTTT
TRBJ2-2	15	TRBD1	NA	TRBV11-2	CASSPEGTGAGELFF	TGTGCCAGCAGCCCTGAAGGGACAGGGGCCGGGGAGCTGTTTTTT
TRBJ2-7	14	TRBD1	NA	TRBV18	CASSGGQESYEQYF	TGTGCCAGCTCTGGAGGACAGGAGTCGTACGAGCAGTACTTC
TRBJ2-3	17	NA	NA	TRBV10-1	CASSEVRREFGPDTQYF	TGCGCCAGCAGTGAGGTGCGACGGGAGTTCGGTCCAGATACGCAGTATTTT
TRBJ2-1	16	TRBD2	NA	TRBV28	CASSPRAGRSYNEQFF	TGTGCCAGCAGTCCAAGAGCGGGAAGGTCCTACAATGAGCAGTTCTTC
TRBJ2-7	14	TRBD1	NA	TRBV5-1	CASSWTGDSYEQYF	TGCGCCAGCAGTTGGACAGGGGACTCCTACGAGCAGTACTTC
TRBJ2-7	18	TRBD1	NA	TRBV7-9	CASSSVKYGTGFTVEQYF	TGTGCCAGCAGCTCAGTAAAATACGGGACAGGGTTTACAGTCGAGCAGTACTTC
TRBJ1-3	14	TRBD1	NA	TRBV24-1	CATSDLTGENTIYF	TGTGCCACCAGTGATTTGACAGGGGAAAACACCATATATTTT
TRBJ1-6	16	TRBD1	NA	TRBV5-1	CASSGDRGLYNSPLHF	TGCGCCAGCAGCGGGGACAGGGGCCTCTATAATTCACCCCTCCACTTT
TRBJ2-1	17	TRBD2	NA	TRBV2	CASSFYPTSGGNNEQFF	TGTGCCAGCAGTTTTTACCCTACTAGCGGGGGGAACAATGAGCAGTTCTTC